The 23 T cell receptor beta chains below all came from one sample that was sequenced in a study of T-cell reconstitution after alpha-beta-depleted transplantation in children. Preparing the TCRbeta library involved the use of unique molecular identifiers. TCRdb passed the PCR reads through MiXCR, listing each CDR3 protein once. This sample has fewer than 150,000 distinct CDR3 sequences, with approximately 8.7% found just once. Sample: PBMCs, mostly from graft donor cells, taken 180 days after TCRalphabeta/CD19-depleted stem cell transplant. Receptors were obtained from a girl less than two years old who had a stem cell transplant for combined immunodeficiency, so the T cells may come from the graft donor.

The rearrangement links TRBV12-3 or TRBV12-4 to TRBJ1-1; D remains ambiguous. The CDR3 has 15 amino acids. With 5 bases removed from V and 2 bases from J, the gap between germline ends came to 15 bases. CDR3 protein: CASSPRTHGNTEAFF. The DNA of the CDR3 is TGTGCCAGCAGTCCCAGGACTCACGGTAACACTGAAGCTTTCTTT.

This clonotype turned up a few times. The chain uses TRBV25-1 and TRBJ2-7; perhaps TRBD1 as D (5 bases). The CDR3 is made up of 14 amino acids. CDR1 is MGHDK and CDR2 is SYGVNS in the germline V gene. Deletions cut 0 bases from V and 5 bases from J, with 11 bases between. The CDR3 DNA reads TGTGCCAGCAGTGAATATGGTGGGGCCCACGAGCAGTACTTC. It is translated as CASSEYGGAHEQYF.

This clonotype was counted a few times. The V and J genes are TRBV7-2 and TRBJ2-7; no clear D gene. V lost 5 bases and J 3 bases, leaving 14 bases between the germline ends. This CDR3 is built from 14 residues. Germline V gene sequence: CDR1 SGHTA, CDR2 FQGNSA. Here the CDR3 DNA reads TGTGCCAGCAGCCCGGGTCCAGATTACTACGAGCAGTACTTC. Amino acids: CASSPGPDYYEQYF.

V usage is TRBV5-1 and J usage is TRBJ2-5; 12 bases match TRBD2. V lost 1 base, J lost 5 bases, and 6 bases stayed unmatched. This CDR3 has 16 residues. Germline assignment: CDR1 SGHRS and CDR2 YFSETQ. The CDR3 DNA reads TGCGCCAGCAGCTTGAGACTAGCGGGAGTCGGTGAGACCCAGTACTTC. Translation gives CASSLRLAGVGETQYF.

This clonotype occurred a few times. The chain links TRBV20-1 to TRBJ2-5; weak D call: TRBD2 (6 bases). Trimming stripped 1 base from V and 5 bases from J, with 14 bases between. Per the germline V gene, CDR1 is DFQATT and CDR2 is SNEGSKA (reference sequence). CDR3 length equals 14 residues. The CDR3 protein is CSARVVSRGETQYF. CDR3 bases: TGCAGTGCTAGAGTCGTTTCTCGGGGGGAGACCCAGTACTTC.

This chain connects TRBV12-3 or TRBV12-4 to TRBJ1-1; maybe TRBD1 (5 bases). The CDR3 is 14 amino acids. V lost 3 bases, J lost 10 bases, and 18 bases lay in between. DNA for the CDR3: TGTGCCAGCAGTTTTGGGGGGAAGGAGGGTCCAGCTTTCTTT. Translated: CASSFGGKEGPAFF.

This clonotype came up many times. This chain connects TRBV12-3 or TRBV12-4 to TRBJ2-1; 11 positions agree with TRBD2. V trimming: 6 bases; J trimming: 7 bases; junction bases outside the gene matches: 11. The CDR3 consists of 16 residues. CDR3 residues: CASSRSGGAGWNEQFF. DNA for the CDR3: TGTGCCAGCAGCCGTAGCGGGGGGGCCGGGTGGAATGAGCAGTTCTTC.

This chain uses TRBV5-1 with TRBJ2-4, with 10 bases lining up with TRBD1. The CDR3 runs to 14 residues. The trim removed 8 bases at V and 4 bases at J, leaving 6 bases unmatched. Looked up from germline, CDR1 is SGHRS and CDR2 is YFSETQ. The CDR3 sequence is CASSLGQGKNIQYF. CDR3 sequence (DNA): TGCGCCAGTTCTCTGGGACAGGGGAAAAACATTCAGTACTTC. Looking up the rest from reference TRBV5-1 and TRBJ2-4 gives the full variable domain: KAGVTQTPRYLIKTRGQQVTLSCSPISGHRSVSWYQQTPGQGLQFLFEYFSETQRNKGNFPGRFSGRQFSNSRSEMNVSTLELGDSALYLCASSLGQGKNIQYFGAGTRLSVL.

This clonotype was picked up one time. V and J are TRBV30 and TRBJ2-1; a weak D match, TRBD1 (6 bases). The CDR3 length is 16 residues. V was cut by 2 bases and J by 2 bases, with 16 bases left in between. The germline V gene encodes CDR1 GTSNPN and CDR2 SVGIG (reference sequence). The CDR3 here is CAWSRGRVDTYNEQFF. Here the CDR3 DNA reads TGTGCCTGGAGTAGGGGGAGAGTCGATACCTACAATGAGCAGTTCTTC.

The CDR3 region is CASSLGQPDTQYF. In DNA, the CDR3 is TGTGCCAGCAGCCTAGGACAGCCAGATACGCAGTATTTT. The rearrangement uses TRBV7-7 and TRBJ2-3; maybe TRBD1 (6 bases). The CDR3 is 13 residues long. V gave up 5 bases and J gave up 4 bases, with 10 bases separating them. From germline, CDR1 is SSHAT and CDR2 FNYEAQ (reference sequence).

This clonotype was counted only a few times. V gene TRBV5-1 combines with J gene TRBJ2-7; 12 bases line up with TRBD2. Germline V gene data show CDR1 as SGHRS and CDR2 as YFSETQ. The CDR3 is 15 residues long. With 3 bases clipped from V and 3 bases from J, the junction kept 4 bases outside the gene matches. For the CDR3, the DNA is TGCGCCAGCAGCTCTGGACTAGCGGGGATCTACGAGCAGTACTTC. Translation gives CASSSGLAGIYEQYF. The whole variable domain, filled in from reference TRBV5-1 and TRBJ2-7, reads KAGVTQTPRYLIKTRGQQVTLSCSPISGHRSVSWYQQTPGQGLQFLFEYFSETQRNKGNFPGRFSGRQFSNSRSEMNVSTLELGDSALYLCASSSGLAGIYEQYFGPGTRLTVT.

This clonotype was observed a few times. This chain connects TRBV2 to TRBJ1-2; possibly TRBD1 for D (6 bases). The CDR3 consists of 15 residues. Germline CDR1 reads SNHLY; CDR2 reads FYNNEI. Trimming removed 4 bases from V and 6 bases from J, with 18 bases in between. CDR3 protein: CASSVGLKNRDGYTF. In nucleotides, the CDR3 is TGTGCCAGCAGTGTAGGCCTGAAAAACAGGGATGGCTACACCTTC.

This clonotype was seen only a few times. The V gene is TRBV7-2, the J gene TRBJ1-6; TRBD1 might be the D (6 bases). CDR1 is SGHTA, CDR2 FQGNSA, per germline. This CDR3 spans 16 amino acids. The V and J ends lost 3 bases and 5 bases respectively, with 14 bases between them. The CDR3: CASSLSGAPNNSPLHF. For the CDR3, the DNA is TGTGCCAGCAGCTTGTCAGGGGCCCCCAATAATTCACCCCTCCACTTT.

CDR3 sequence (DNA): TGTGCCAGCAGCCAAGCGGGGGGGCTTGAGCAGTTCTTC. Residues: CASSQAGGLEQFF. The J gene is TRBJ2-1, the V gene TRBV3-1; 8 nucleotides line up with TRBD2. Germline CDR1 and CDR2: LGHDT and YNNKEL (reference sequence). The CDR3 is 13 amino acids. V shed 1 base, J shed 9 bases, and the junction held 2 bases outside the gene matches.

The J gene is TRBJ2-2, the V gene TRBV4-3; D is undetermined. The germline CDR1 and CDR2 sequences are LGHNA and YSLEER. There are 14 residues in the CDR3. V was trimmed by 1 base and J by 6 bases, leaving 9 bases between them. The CDR3 region has the DNA TGCGCCAGCAGCCAAGTTCGCGAGGCCGGGGAGCTGTTTTTT. Protein: CASSQVREAGELFF.

This clonotype was recorded a few times. The V call is TRBV24-1, the J call TRBJ2-1; D possibly corresponds to TRBD2 (6 bases). In germline, CDR1 is KGHDR, CDR2 SFDVKD. V was shortened by 3 bases and J by 6 bases, with 8 bases between the two germline ends. The CDR3 contains 13 residues. As DNA, the CDR3 is TGTGCCACCAGTGATACGGGGGTCAATGAGCAGTTCTTC. Protein: CATSDTGVNEQFF.

This clonotype came up a few times. The chain links TRBV7-3 to TRBJ2-5; possible D gene TRBD2, 6 bases. Trimming took 5 bases from V and 3 from J, leaving 13 bases between them. The CDR3 runs to 14 residues. Germline CDR1 and CDR2: SGHTA and FQGTGA. The CDR3 reads CASSHPGEEETQYF. The CDR3 nucleotides are TGTGCCAGCAGCCACCCGGGAGAAGAAGAGACCCAGTACTTC.

CDR3 in DNA: TGCAGTGCTATAACGACGGGACAGGGGGAAGAGACCCAGTACTTC. This translates into CSAITTGQGEETQYF. This chain links TRBV20-1 with TRBJ2-5, with TRBD1 matching over 11 bases. CDR3 length: 15 amino acids. Germline V gene lookup returns CDR1 DFQATT and CDR2 SNEGSKA (reference sequence). The junction had 7 bases not matched to a gene; V was cut back by 4 bases and J by 3 bases.

This clonotype has a handful of counts. The chain is built from TRBV12-3 or TRBV12-4 and TRBJ1-1, with D perhaps TRBD1 (5 bases). V shed 3 bases and J shed 1 base, with 15 bases lying between them. CDR3 size: 16 residues. The CDR3 region is CASSFWTRVGNTEAFF. CDR3 nucleotides: TGTGCCAGCAGTTTTTGGACACGGGTTGGGAACACTGAAGCTTTCTTT.

This clonotype has more than one count but fewer than ten. The rearrangement links TRBV27 to TRBJ1-1, with 10 bases that match TRBD1. Germline V CDR1 and CDR2: MNHEY, SMNVEV (reference sequence). CDR3 length: 13 residues. The ends lost 6 bases at V and 7 bases at J; junction bases unmatched: 5. CDR3: CASSLDRGDEAFF. The CDR3 DNA reads TGTGCCAGCAGCCTGGACAGGGGGGATGAAGCTTTCTTT.

The CDR3 reads CAISELWTGRDYGYTF. Written as DNA, the CDR3 is TGTGCCATCAGTGAGCTATGGACAGGGAGGGACTATGGCTACACCTTC. The V call is TRBV10-3, the J call TRBJ1-2; 8 nucleotides align to TRBD1. Trimming cost V 2 bases and J 3 bases; bases outside gene matches: 8. This CDR3 has 16 amino acids. The germline gives CDR1 ENHRY, CDR2 SYGVKD.

This clonotype was seen only a few times. The V and J genes are TRBV30 and TRBJ2-1; D possibly corresponds to TRBD2 (6 bases). The CDR3 runs to 13 residues. Trimming left V 4 bases short and J 10 bases short, with 17 bases between. Germline loops: CDR1 GTSNPN, CDR2 SVGIG (reference sequence). As DNA, the CDR3 is TGTGCCTGGACCCCGGTATTAGGAGGGGAGCAGTTCTTC. It is translated as CAWTPVLGGEQFF.

This chain links TRBV7-2 with TRBJ2-7; D remains unclear. Trimming removed 5 bases from V and 6 bases from J, with 14 bases in between. The CDR3 covers 13 residues. In germline, CDR1 is SGHTA, CDR2 FQGNSA. CDR3 nucleotide sequence: TGTGCCAGCAGCCCAAGAGACACCATCGAGCAGTACTTC. Translated: CASSPRDTIEQYF.